Presented here are 32 T cell receptor beta chains from one specimen sequenced in a study of CD8 T cells in ankylosing spondylitis. TCRdb called the 5' RACE reads again in MiXCR, with one record for every CDR3 protein. The table shows tens of thousands of distinct CDR3 sequences, with approximately 5.3% occurring only once. Sequenced: blood, either unsorted or a sorted T cell fraction (not recorded which). The receptors shown here come from a male donor with ankylosing spondylitis or in good health (not recorded which).

In this sample, this clonotype turned up many times. The chain recombines TRBV4-3 with TRBJ2-1, with 11 nucleotides matching TRBD2. The trim removed 0 bases at V and 5 bases at J, leaving 12 bases unmatched. In germline, CDR1 is LGHNA, CDR2 YSLEER. CDR3 length: 19 residues. The CDR3 sequence: CASSQERLAGGNYHNEQFF. CDR3 coding DNA: TGCGCCAGCAGCCAAGAAAGGCTAGCGGGGGGTAACTATCACAATGAGCAGTTCTTC.

This clonotype occurred many times. The chain joins TRBV6-1 to TRBJ1-5; D possibly corresponds to TRBD1 (5 bases). The CDR3 loop spans 16 amino acids. Trimming removed 8 bases from V and 2 bases from J, with 19 bases in between. Looked up from germline, CDR1 is MNHNS and CDR2 is SASEGT. The CDR3, as DNA: TGTGCCAGCCGAAGATTGGGGCAGGGTGGCAATCAGCCCCAGCATTTT. It yields the protein CASRRLGQGGNQPQHF.

As concerns this clonotype: A read error may be the cause here, since a much bigger clone is one base away. The V call is TRBV29-1, the J call TRBJ1-2; the match to TRBD1 covers 7 bases. The germline CDR1 and CDR2 sequences are SQVTM and ANQGSEA. The CDR3 is 13 residues long. After removal of 5 bases from V and 9 bases from J, the junction contained 12 bases not matched to a gene. For the CDR3, the DNA is TGCAGCGTTCAGACAGGGAGATCGGAGTGCTACACCTTC. Its protein is CSVQTGRSECYTF.

This clonotype appeared many times. The chain couples TRBV29-1 to TRBJ1-4, with D perhaps matching TRBD1 (6 bases). The V end was cut by 2 bases, the J end by 5 bases, with 9 bases between. Germline CDR1 SQVTM, CDR2 ANQGSEA. The CDR3 covers 13 residues. The CDR3 spells CSVELGANEKLFF. The CDR3 coding sequence is TGCAGCGTTGAATTGGGGGCAAATGAAAAACTGTTTTTT.

The sample holds many counts of this clonotype. The chain has TRBV5-1 and TRBJ2-4, with 15 bases that match TRBD2. The CDR3 is 17 amino acids. Germline values: CDR1 SGHRS, CDR2 YFSETQ. J lost 6 bases, V lost 4 bases, and 8 bases had no gene match. The CDR3 spells CASSLRTSGGAGNIQYF. CDR3 in DNA: TGCGCCAGCAGCCTCCGGACTAGCGGGGGGGCGGGAAACATTCAGTACTTC.

This clonotype showed up many times. This chain uses TRBV12-3 or TRBV12-4 with TRBJ1-2, with D tentatively TRBD1 (5 bases). This CDR3 region has 15 residues. Trimming shortened V by 5 bases and J by 8 bases, and 21 bases separated the two germline ends. The CDR3 DNA reads TGTGCCAGCAGTGACCGGGACCGCAAGCAATGGGGCTACACCTTC. It is translated as CASSDRDRKQWGYTF.

This clonotype was picked up many times. The V call is TRBV2, the J call TRBJ2-7, with 7 bases matching TRBD1. The CDR3 is 12 amino acids. The trim removed 6 bases at V and 5 bases at J, leaving 4 bases unmatched. Germline V gives CDR1 SNHLY, CDR2 FYNNEI. Written as DNA, the CDR3 is TGTGCCAGCAGCGGGGACAGTCACGAGCAGTACTTC. This encodes CASSGDSHEQYF.

This clonotype was found many times. The CDR3 DNA reads TGCAGTGCTAGAACCCCCCGGGGGTTGCTTCAGCCCCAGCATTTT. Protein sequence: CSARTPRGLLQPQHF. The chain employs TRBV20-1 and TRBJ1-5, with D possibly TRBD1 on 5 matching bases. Germline values: CDR1 DFQATT, CDR2 SNEGSKA (reference sequence). The V end was cut by 2 bases, the J end by 6 bases, with 17 bases between. There are 15 residues in the CDR3.

The chain joins TRBV2 to TRBJ1-2, with a possible D match to TRBD1 (5 bases). Germline V gene lookup returns CDR1 SNHLY and CDR2 FYNNEI. The CDR3 covers 18 residues. The CDR3 region has the DNA TGTACCTGCACCCCCGGACGGGGGGACCCCCAACCCAGCTATGGCTACACCTTC. This gives the protein CTCTPGRGDPQPSYGYTF.

This clonotype was recorded at least ten times. The chain recombines TRBV3-1 with TRBJ2-5; TRBD1 is a possible D gene (6 bases). V was shortened by 2 bases and J by 1 base, with 17 bases between the two germline ends. Germline CDR1 and CDR2: LGHDT and YNNKEL (reference sequence). This CDR3 spans 17 amino acids. The CDR3 DNA reads as TGTGCCAGCAGCCAATCTCTGACAGGACGCGGCCAAGAGACCCAGTACTTC. The encoded protein is CASSQSLTGRGQETQYF.

This clonotype has ten or more counts. This chain joins TRBV4-3 and TRBJ1-1; TRBD1 is a possible D gene (6 bases). This CDR3 region has 13 residues. Germline loops: CDR1 LGHNA, CDR2 YSLEER. Trimming took off 8 bases at V and 1 base at J, with 11 bases between the two ends. In DNA form, the CDR3 reads TGCGCCAGCGCGGGGGGCAGGAACACTGAAGCTTTCTTT. Translation: CASAGGRNTEAFF.

This clonotype has a count of ten or more. The CDR3 is CASSLQGRDLTEAFF. CDR3 sequence (DNA): TGCGCCAGCAGCTTGCAAGGCAGGGATCTCACTGAAGCTTTCTTT. The chain combines TRBV5-1 with TRBJ1-1; D possibly corresponds to TRBD1 (5 bases). Germline assignment: CDR1 SGHRS and CDR2 YFSETQ. CDR3 length equals 15 residues. Trimming took off 1 base at V and 4 bases at J, with 14 bases between the two ends.

This clonotype was seen repeatedly, ten times or more. The chain links TRBV18 to TRBJ2-7; D remains ambiguous. Trimming pared 2 bases from V and 1 base from J, leaving 12 bases between. The CDR3 contains 15 residues. Looked up from germline, CDR1 is KGHSH and CDR2 is LQKENI. CDR3 amino acids: CASSPSQVLSYEQYF. CDR3 in DNA: TGTGCCAGCTCACCATCGCAAGTGTTATCCTACGAGCAGTACTTC.

This clonotype was recorded at least ten times. V and J are TRBV5-6 and TRBJ1-6, with no clear D. Between the trimmed V and J ends, which lost 1 base and 9 bases, there was a span of 17 bases. This CDR3 contains 16 residues. Germline V gene sequence: CDR1 SGHDT, CDR2 YYEEEE. For the CDR3, the DNA is TGTGCCAGCAGCTTGATGCCGGAGATAGTTTCTTCACCCCTCCACTTT. Encoded protein: CASSLMPEIVSSPLHF.

This clonotype was detected many times. The chain carries TRBV28 and TRBJ2-1, with 8 bases matching TRBD1. Germline-derived CDR1 and CDR2 are MDHEN and SYDVKM. V lost 6 bases and J lost 9; bases outside the gene matches: 13. This CDR3 region has 15 residues. CDR3 DNA: TGTGCCAGCAGAGGTCAGGGGGCAAAGGGGGGTGAGCAGTTCTTC. Residues: CASRGQGAKGGEQFF.

This clonotype was counted ten times or more. V usage is TRBV5-1 and J usage is TRBJ1-1; the match to TRBD1 covers 7 bases. V was clipped by 4 bases and J by 0 bases; unmatched bases: 6. The CDR3 consists of 15 residues. The germline gives CDR1 SGHRS, CDR2 YFSETQ. CDR3 protein: CASSRGGGVNTEAFF. CDR3 nucleotide sequence: TGCGCCAGCAGCCGAGGGGGCGGGGTGAACACTGAAGCTTTCTTT.

The table lists this clonotype with many counts. V gene TRBV28 combines with J gene TRBJ2-7, with D possibly matching TRBD2 (6 bases). Germline-derived CDR1 and CDR2 are MDHEN and SYDVKM. CDR3 length: 13 residues. V was trimmed by 10 bases and J by 6 bases, leaving 19 bases between them. Here the CDR3 reads CAIESGTQPEQYF. The DNA for the CDR3 is TGTGCCATTGAATCCGGGACTCAACCCGAGCAGTACTTC.

There are a few counts of this clonotype. This may arise from a read error, as a much more abundant clone is one base away. The rearrangement uses TRBV15 and TRBJ2-1; no clear D gene. Germline V gene data show CDR1 as LNHNV and CDR2 as YYDKDF (reference sequence). V dropped 0 bases and J dropped 10 bases, with 10 bases sitting between them. CDR3 length: 13 amino acids. This CDR3 is CATSRDRLLEQFF. CDR3 coding DNA: TGTGCCACCAGCAGAGATCGACTCCTAGAGCAGTTCTTC.

In its sample, this clonotype was seen many times. The rearrangement links TRBV20-1 to TRBJ2-3, with D hard to call. This CDR3 is built from 11 residues. Trimming left V 1 base short and J 5 bases short, with 4 bases between. The germline V gene has CDR1 DFQATT and CDR2 SNEGSKA (reference sequence). CDR3 loop: CSARGGDTQYF. In DNA, the CDR3 is TGCAGTGCTAGAGGTGGAGATACGCAGTATTTT.

This clonotype showed up many times. The rearrangement joins TRBV5-1 to TRBJ2-3, with unresolved D. The CDR3 length is 13 residues. Trimming cost V 6 bases and J 2 bases, with 10 bases left between them. Germline assignment: CDR1 SGHRS and CDR2 YFSETQ. The CDR3 loop is CASTLWDTDTQYF. CDR3 nucleotides: TGCGCCAGCACCCTCTGGGACACAGATACGCAGTATTTT. The full variable domain, rest sourced from reference TRBV5-1 and TRBJ2-3, is KAGVTQTPRYLIKTRGQQVTLSCSPISGHRSVSWYQQTPGQGLQFLFEYFSETQRNKGNFPGRFSGRQFSNSRSEMNVSTLELGDSALYLCASTLWDTDTQYFGPGTRLTVL.

In this sample, this clonotype turned up many times. The chain has TRBV3-1 and TRBJ1-3, with D possibly TRBD1 on 5 matching bases. This CDR3 is 15 amino acids long. Germline CDR1 is LGHDT and CDR2 is YNNKEL (reference sequence). V lost 1 base and J 4 bases, leaving 11 bases between the germline ends. This chain's CDR3 is CASSQAAGTGNTIYF. CDR3 sequence (DNA): TGTGCCAGCAGCCAAGCTGCAGGGACGGGAAACACCATATATTTT.

In this sample, this clonotype turned up many times. V usage is TRBV12-3 or TRBV12-4 and J usage is TRBJ1-1, with D unclear. The CDR3 totals 14 residues. Trimming took off 3 bases at V and 0 bases at J, with 8 bases between the two ends. This CDR3 is CASSLQNMNTEAFF. DNA of the CDR3: TGTGCCAGCAGTTTGCAGAACATGAACACTGAAGCTTTCTTT.

This clonotype was seen many times. The chain is built from TRBV2 and TRBJ1-1; 7 nucleotides agree with TRBD1. This CDR3 spans 14 amino acids. J was trimmed by 1 base and V by 6 bases; bases with no gene match: 5. The V gene's germline CDR1 is SNHLY and CDR2 FYNNEI. CDR3 residues: CASRFDRENTEAFF. In DNA, the CDR3 is TGTGCCAGCAGATTCGACAGGGAGAACACTGAAGCTTTCTTT.

This clonotype has at least ten counts. The CDR3 DNA reads as TGTGCCATCCGGGGGGCAGATACGCAGTATTTT. Its translation is CAIRGADTQYF. The gene calls are TRBV10-3 and TRBJ2-3; TRBD2 matches 7 bases. This CDR3 comprises 11 residues. In germline, CDR1 is ENHRY, CDR2 SYGVKD. V was pared by 8 bases and J by 4 bases, with 0 bases of the junction left unmatched.

This clonotype was observed at least ten times. V is TRBV6-2 or TRBV6-3 and J is TRBJ1-5; D call uncertain. Germline loops: CDR1 MNHEY, CDR2 SVGEGT. The V gene lost 8 bases and the J gene lost 5 bases, with 7 bases spanning the gap. This CDR3 contains 11 residues. The DNA for the CDR3 is TGTGCCAGCGGTAGGGATCAGCCCCAGCATTTT. This codes for CASGRDQPQHF.

In its sample, this clonotype was seen many times. The chain carries TRBV9 and TRBJ2-5, with D perhaps matching TRBD2 (5 bases). The germline V gene encodes CDR1 SGDLS and CDR2 YYNGEE. This CDR3 has 16 amino acids. The germline V and J ends were trimmed by 0 bases and 4 bases, with 16 bases remaining between them. The CDR3 DNA follows: TGTGCCAGCAGCGTAGGGATGGCGGCGGGCCCAGAGACCCAGTACTTC. Its translation: CASSVGMAAGPETQYF. Filled out from reference TRBV9 and TRBJ2-5, the complete variable domain reads DSGVTQTPKHLITATGQRVTLRCSPRSGDLSVYWYQQSLDQGLQFLIQYYNGEERAKGNILERFSAQQFPDLHSELNLSSLELGDSALYFCASSVGMAAGPETQYFGPGTRLLVL.

This clonotype was recorded many times. The V and J genes are TRBV5-1 and TRBJ2-1, with 9 bases lining up with TRBD1. The CDR3 totals 15 residues. J was trimmed by 4 bases and V by 1 base; bases with no gene match: 3. Germline V gene lookup returns CDR1 SGHRS and CDR2 YFSETQ. For the CDR3, the DNA is TGCGCCAGCAGCTTGATGGGACAGGGTTACAATGAGCAGTTCTTC. As protein: CASSLMGQGYNEQFF.

This clonotype has a count of ten or more. V and J are TRBV28 and TRBJ2-3; 8 nucleotides match TRBD1. Germline CDR1 MDHEN, CDR2 SYDVKM. J was trimmed by 5 bases and V by 8 bases; bases with no gene match: 9. The CDR3 totals 14 residues. The CDR3 region has the DNA TGTGCCAGCGGGGCAGGGGGCGATGGAGATACGCAGTATTTT. Its translation is CASGAGGDGDTQYF.

Ten or more counts support this clonotype. CDR3 amino acids: CSAREGQVVGNTIYF. CDR3 sequence (DNA): TGCAGTGCTAGAGAGGGACAGGTCGTTGGAAACACCATATATTTT. This sequence joins TRBV20-1 and TRBJ1-3; 8 bases are a match to TRBD1. In germline, CDR1 is DFQATT, CDR2 SNEGSKA (reference sequence). This CDR3 is 15 amino acids long. V was pared by 0 bases and J by 3 bases, with 4 bases of the junction left unmatched.

This clonotype appeared many times. The rearrangement links TRBV5-1 to TRBJ2-1; D might be TRBD1 (6 bases). The germline CDR1 and CDR2 sequences are SGHRS and YFSETQ. Trimming took off 0 bases at V and 2 bases at J, with 12 bases between the two ends. CDR3 length: 16 amino acids. Written as DNA, the CDR3 is TGCGCCAGCAGCTTGGACACAGGGTTCCCCTACAATGAGCAGTTCTTC. Translation gives CASSLDTGFPYNEQFF. Supplemented by reference TRBV5-1 and TRBJ2-1, the full variable domain reads KAGVTQTPRYLIKTRGQQVTLSCSPISGHRSVSWYQQTPGQGLQFLFEYFSETQRNKGNFPGRFSGRQFSNSRSEMNVSTLELGDSALYLCASSLDTGFPYNEQFFGPGTRLTVL.

This clonotype was recorded a few times. This may arise from a read error, as a much more abundant clone is one base away. The chain employs TRBV5-5 and TRBJ1-5; no reliable D call. V lost 0 bases, J lost 8 bases, and 9 bases lay in between. The CDR3 spans 13 residues. Germline-derived CDR1 and CDR2 are SGHKS and YYEKEE (reference sequence). This CDR3 reads CASSLAPAKPQHF. CDR3 DNA: TGTGCCAGCAGCTTGGCCCCTGCGAAGCCCCAGCATTTT.

This clonotype showed up many times. V and J are TRBV27 and TRBJ1-5; the D gene is possibly TRBD1 (6 bases). Germline assignment: CDR1 MNHEY and CDR2 SMNVEV (reference sequence). This CDR3 has 15 residues. Trimming cost V 4 bases and J 2 bases, with 12 bases left between them. CDR3 in amino acids: CASSSGSGGNQPQHF. The CDR3 nucleotides are TGTGCCAGCAGTTCCGGCTCAGGGGGCAATCAGCCCCAGCATTTT.